Listed here are 5 T cell receptor beta chains from one sample, sequenced in a study of T cells in Graves' hyperthyroidism and ophthalmopathy (dated 2019 in TCRdb). The method was multiplex PCR. The sequencer listed for this sample is Illumina HiSeq 2000. The TCR beta CDR3 regions were amplified from RNA transcripts. The TCR CDR3 was subjected to a first round of RT-PCR using the HTBI primer set and the Qiagen OneStep RT-PCR kit. Using fastp trimming at Q25 and MiXCR clonotype assembly, TCRdb reanalyzed the public sequencing data and kept in-frame beta chains. For every CDR3 protein sequence, its rows merge into one entry that carries the most common genes and DNA. The sample table contains around 450,000 distinct CDR3 sequences; only one count was recorded for approximately 14% of them. Of the sample, around 7.3% is held by the ten largest clones. The sequencing input was blood. The receptors stem from a woman under 30 with Graves' hyperthyroidism.

This clonotype came up many times. The chain links TRBV27 to TRBJ2-7; 8 bases align to TRBD1. In germline, CDR1 is MNHEY, CDR2 SMNVEV (reference sequence). The CDR3 runs to 15 residues. J lost 5 bases, V lost 4 bases, and 10 bases had no gene match. The chain's CDR3 is CASSSRTGTANEQYF. The CDR3 nucleotides read TGTGCCAGCAGTTCCCGGACAGGGACAGCTAACGAGCAGTACTTC.

This clonotype was seen only a few times. V is TRBV28 and J is TRBJ1-5; 7 bases match TRBD1. In germline, CDR1 is MDHEN, CDR2 SYDVKM. The ends lost 4 bases at V and 7 bases at J; junction bases unmatched: 13. The CDR3 covers 16 residues. CDR3 sequence: CASSSRQGGPPQPQHF. The CDR3 DNA sequence: TGTGCCAGCAGTTCAAGGCAGGGGGGCCCCCCACAGCCCCAGCATTTT. Filled out from reference TRBV28 and TRBJ1-5, the complete variable domain reads DVKVTQSSRYLVKRTGEKVFLECVQDMDHENMFWYRQDPGLGLRLIYFSYDVKMKEKGDIPEGYSVSREKKERFSLILESASTNQTSMYLCASSSRQGGPPQPQHFGDGTRLSIL.

This clonotype has at least ten counts. The V call is TRBV7-2, the J call TRBJ2-5, with TRBD1 as a possible D gene (5 bases). In germline, CDR1 is SGHTA, CDR2 FQGNSA. Trimming took off 8 bases at V and 1 base at J, with 14 bases between the two ends. This CDR3 comprises 14 residues. CDR3 sequence: CASRRDGGQETQYF. The CDR3 DNA reads TGTGCCAGCCGCAGGGATGGTGGCCAAGAGACCCAGTACTTC. Full variable domain (missing parts from reference TRBV7-2 and TRBJ2-5): GAGVSQSPSNKVTEKGKDVELRCDPISGHTALYWYRQSLGQGLEFLIYFQGNSAPDKSGLPSDRFSAERTGGSVSTLTIQRTQQEDSAVYLCASRRDGGQETQYFGPGTRLLVL.

This clonotype was counted at least ten times. The chain has TRBV6-1 and TRBJ2-3; D may correspond to TRBD1 or TRBD2 (5 bases each). The CDR3 length is 15 residues. V lost 8 bases and J 4 bases, leaving 19 bases between the germline ends. Per germline, CDR1 MNHNS and CDR2 SASEGT. CDR3 sequence: CASLKVGEGPDTQYF. The DNA for the CDR3 is TGTGCCAGCCTCAAGGTGGGAGAGGGGCCAGATACGCAGTATTTT.

The gene calls are TRBV4-2 and TRBJ1-1; D is unresolved. This CDR3 has 12 residues. Germline CDR1 reads LGHNA; CDR2 reads YNFKEQ. The V end lost 3 bases, the J end lost 1 base, and 3 bases lay between the germline ends. CDR3 nucleotides: TGTGCCAGCAGCCACCCGAACACTGAAGCTTTCTTT. This gives the protein CASSHPNTEAFF.